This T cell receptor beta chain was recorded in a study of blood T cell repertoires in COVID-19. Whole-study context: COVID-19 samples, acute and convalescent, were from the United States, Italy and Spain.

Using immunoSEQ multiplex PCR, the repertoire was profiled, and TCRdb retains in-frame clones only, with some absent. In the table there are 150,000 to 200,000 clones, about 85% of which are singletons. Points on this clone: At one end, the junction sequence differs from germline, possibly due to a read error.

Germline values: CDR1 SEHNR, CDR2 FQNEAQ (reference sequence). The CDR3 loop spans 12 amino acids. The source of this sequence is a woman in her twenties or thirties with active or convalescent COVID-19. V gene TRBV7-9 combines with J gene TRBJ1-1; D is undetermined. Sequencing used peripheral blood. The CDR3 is CAGSLVVTEAFF. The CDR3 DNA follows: TGTGCCGGCAGCTTAGTAGTCACTGAAGCTTTCTTT.